There are a few counts of the clone carrying this T cell receptor beta chain. The antigen remains unidentified. This CDR3 is built from 13 residues. Trimming cost V 7 bases and J 3 bases, with 11 bases left between them. From germline, CDR1 is MNHNS and CDR2 SASEGT. TCR beta CDR3 regions were amplified from RNA. Using the HTBI primer set, a first-round RT-PCR was run on the TCR CDR3. TCRdb ran MiXCR on the multiplex PCR reads and lists one entry per CDR3 protein. The sample carries 730,000 or so distinct CDR3 sequences, approximately 19% recorded once. This sample was included in a study of T cells in Graves' hyperthyroidism and ophthalmopathy. Overall study context: At the time of initial diagnosis and before any treatment, peripheral blood was collected. Study-level results: Ophthalmopathy could be told apart from stable hyperthyroidism with a 13 V-J model.

It was uncontrolled infection, other autoimmune disease, pregnancy or lactation that excluded patients. The diagnoses drew upon clinical symptoms, serum thyroxine and TRAb, thyroid ultrasound and orbital computed tomography. The source of this sequence is a woman between 45 and 65 years old with Graves' hyperthyroidism that later progressed to Graves' ophthalmopathy. Sequenced material: blood. The rearrangement links TRBV6-1 to TRBJ2-3; D is unresolved. The CDR3 loop reads CASTPGSTDTQYF. The CDR3 nucleotides are TGTGCCAGCACCCCAGGCTCGACAGATACGCAGTATTTT.